These T cell receptor beta chains were read from a single sample in a study of blood T cell repertoires in COVID-19. Some clones are missing from TCRdb's copy, which holds only in-frame ones; the method was immunoSEQ multiplex PCR. The sample yields 85,000 to 90,000 clones, 75% to 90% seen once. The sequenced sample consisted of peripheral blood. These receptors were obtained from a man older than 75 with active or convalescent COVID-19. CDR3s include the opening cysteine and the closing phenylalanine or tryptophan. The D gene is left open where the match is weak. The listing skips clone size in some rows; elsewhere it reads once, few, many or a size class.

CDR3 protein: CASSYSFEIYEQYF
CDR3 DNA: TGTGCCAGCAGTTACTCGTTTGAGATCTACGAGCAGTACTTC
V gene: TRBV6-5
D gene: .
CDR3 length: 14
clone size: once
J gene: TRBJ2-7

CDR3 protein: CASSYPSGAPGTGELFF
CDR3 DNA: TGTGCCAGCTCTTACCCTAGCGGAGCCCCGGGCACCGGGGAGCTGTTTTTT
V gene: TRBV7-9
D gene: TRBD2
CDR3 length: 17
clone size: .
J gene: TRBJ2-2

CDR3 protein: CAAGGTGYNYGYTF
CDR3 DNA: TGTGCCGCAGGAGGGACAGGGTACAACTATGGCTACACCTTC
V gene: TRBV7-9
D gene: TRBD1
CDR3 length: 14
clone size: .
J gene: TRBJ1-2

CDR3 protein: CASSLSLDLAGYTDTQYF
CDR3 DNA: TGTGCCAGCAGCTTATCTCTGGATCTAGCGGGTTATACAGATACGCAGTATTTT
V gene: TRBV5-7
D gene: TRBD2
CDR3 length: 18
clone size: once
J gene: TRBJ2-3

CDR3 protein: CASSVQDTNQPQHF
CDR3 DNA: TGTGCCAGCAGCGTCCAGGACACCAATCAGCCCCAGCATTTT
V gene: TRBV9
D gene: .
CDR3 length: 14
clone size: .
J gene: TRBJ1-5

CDR3 protein: CASSRLGSSYNEQFF
CDR3 DNA: TGTGCCAGCAGTCGCCTGGGGAGCTCCTACAATGAGCAGTTCTTC
V gene: TRBV14
D gene: .
CDR3 length: 15
clone size: once
J gene: TRBJ2-1

CDR3 protein: CASSARTGGITEAFF
CDR3 DNA: TGTGCCAGCAGCGCCCGGACAGGGGGCATCACTGAAGCTTTCTTT
V gene: TRBV7-2
D gene: TRBD1
CDR3 length: 15
clone size: once
J gene: TRBJ1-1

CDR3 protein: CASSLTGDRGDGYTF
CDR3 DNA: TGTGCCAGCAGCCTTACCGGGGACAGGGGGGATGGCTACACCTTC
V gene: TRBV5-4
D gene: TRBD1
CDR3 length: 15
clone size: .
J gene: TRBJ1-2

CDR3 protein: CASSEWEEAFF
CDR3 DNA: TGTGCCAGCAGTGAATGGGAGGAAGCTTTCTTT
V gene: TRBV2
D gene: .
CDR3 length: 11
clone size: .
J gene: TRBJ1-1

CDR3 protein: CASSPQGFLYGYTF
CDR3 DNA: TGTGCCAGCAGTCCACAGGGGTTTTTGTATGGCTACACCTTC
V gene: TRBV6-5
D gene: TRBD1
CDR3 length: 14
clone size: few
J gene: TRBJ1-2

CDR3 protein: CASSPEDSTDTQYF
CDR3 DNA: TGCGCCAGCAGCCCGGAGGACAGCACAGATACGCAGTATTTT
V gene: TRBV5-1
D gene: .
CDR3 length: 14
clone size: .
J gene: TRBJ2-3

CDR3 protein: CASSFRTGLWTYEQYF
CDR3 DNA: TGTGCCAGCAGCTTCCGGACAGGCCTATGGACCTACGAGCAGTACTTC
V gene: TRBV11-2
D gene: TRBD1
CDR3 length: 16
clone size: .
J gene: TRBJ2-7

CDR3 protein: CASSQGGKLFF
CDR3 DNA: TGTGCCAGCAGCCAAGGGGGCAAACTTTTCTTT
V gene: TRBV7-3
D gene: TRBD1
CDR3 length: 11
clone size: .
J gene: TRBJ1-1

CDR3 protein: CASSTRQGSYEQYF
CDR3 DNA: TGTGCCAGTAGTACCCGACAGGGGTCCTACGAGCAGTACTTC
V gene: TRBV19
D gene: TRBD1
CDR3 length: 14
clone size: .
J gene: TRBJ2-7

CDR3 protein: CASSLGKAGRSEAFF
CDR3 DNA: TGTGCCAGCAGCTTAGGAAAGGCAGGGAGGTCTGAAGCTTTCTTT
V gene: TRBV11-3
D gene: .
CDR3 length: 15
clone size: few
J gene: TRBJ1-1

CDR3 protein: CASSLTGGVEQFF
CDR3 DNA: TGCGCCAGCAGTTTAACAGGGGGTGTTGAGCAGTTCTTC
V gene: TRBV23-1
D gene: TRBD1
CDR3 length: 13
clone size: .
J gene: TRBJ2-1

CDR3 protein: CASSYFLGQTRGRRAQYF
CDR3 DNA: TGTGCCAGCAGTTATTTTTTGGGACAGACTAGAGGTCGCAGGGCCCAGTACTTC
V gene: TRBV6-2/TRBV6-3
D gene: .
CDR3 length: 18
clone size: .
J gene: TRBJ2-5

CDR3 protein: CASTSWGLNYGYTF
CDR3 DNA: TGTGCCAGCACCTCATGGGGCCTTAACTATGGCTACACCTTC
V gene: TRBV5-6
D gene: .
CDR3 length: 14
clone size: few
J gene: TRBJ1-2

CDR3 protein: CASSMGRGNEKLFF
CDR3 DNA: TGTGCCAGCAGTATGGGTAGGGGAAATGAAAAACTGTTTTTT
V gene: TRBV2
D gene: .
CDR3 length: 14
clone size: .
J gene: TRBJ1-4

CDR3 protein: CASSQEGGGRSPLHF
CDR3 DNA: TGCGCCAGCAGCCAAGAAGGGGGCGGAAGGTCACCCCTCCACTTT
V gene: TRBV4-3
D gene: TRBD1
CDR3 length: 15
clone size: .
J gene: TRBJ1-6

CDR3 protein: CASSPQAGVSDTQYF
CDR3 DNA: TGTGCCAGCAGTCCCCAAGCGGGAGTATCAGATACGCAGTATTTT
V gene: TRBV27
D gene: TRBD2
CDR3 length: 15
clone size: .
J gene: TRBJ2-3

CDR3 protein: CASRRSSVGQGVFGYTF
CDR3 DNA: TGTGCCAGCAGACGGTCATCTGTAGGACAGGGGGTATTTGGCTACACCTTC
V gene: TRBV27
D gene: TRBD1
CDR3 length: 17
clone size: .
J gene: TRBJ1-2

CDR3 protein: CASSSTGGSGNTIYF
CDR3 DNA: TGTGCCAGTAGCTCAACCGGGGGCTCTGGAAACACCATATATTTT
V gene: TRBV19
D gene: .
CDR3 length: 15
clone size: .
J gene: TRBJ1-3

CDR3 protein: CASSIGRHGISEKLFF
CDR3 DNA: TGTGCCAGTAGTATAGGCAGACACGGGATCTCTGAAAAACTGTTTTTT
V gene: TRBV19
D gene: .
CDR3 length: 16
clone size: .
J gene: TRBJ1-4

CDR3 protein: CATSRRGSGNEQFF
CDR3 DNA: TGTGCCACCAGCAGACGCGGGAGTGGGAATGAGCAGTTCTTC
V gene: TRBV15
D gene: TRBD2
CDR3 length: 14
clone size: .
J gene: TRBJ2-1

CDR3 protein: CASSPFLTRGTGELFF
CDR3 DNA: TGTGCCAGCAGCCCCTTCTTAACGCGGGGCACCGGGGAGCTGTTTTTT
V gene: TRBV11-2
D gene: .
CDR3 length: 16
clone size: few
J gene: TRBJ2-2

CDR3 protein: CASQGWTPGGEQFF
CDR3 DNA: TGTGCCAGTCAAGGGTGGACGCCCGGGGGGGAGCAGTTCTTC
V gene: TRBV19
D gene: TRBD2
CDR3 length: 14
clone size: .
J gene: TRBJ2-1

CDR3 protein: CASSLLGVNQPQHF
CDR3 DNA: TGTGCCAGCAGCTTGCTAGGGGTTAATCAGCCCCAGCATTTT
V gene: TRBV5-5
D gene: .
CDR3 length: 14
clone size: .
J gene: TRBJ1-5